The 3 T cell receptor beta chains below all came from one sample that was sequenced in a study of blood T cell repertoires in COVID-19. Sequenced by immunoSEQ multiplex PCR; TCRdb stores in-frame clones only, minus some. The sample includes a few hundred thousand clones, roughly 90% of them seen just once. The specimen was peripheral blood. The receptors derive from a man aged 18 to 29 with COVID-19, enrolled during active disease.

The rearrangement uses TRBV5-8 and TRBJ1-1, with D tentatively TRBD1 (6 bases). Trimming left V 0 bases short and J 5 bases short, with 17 bases between. Germline V CDR1 and CDR2: SGHTS, YDEGEE. The length of the CDR3 is 16 residues. The CDR3 region is CASSLALQGWRTEAFF. The CDR3 DNA reads TGTGCCAGCAGCTTGGCCTTACAGGGTTGGAGGACTGAAGCTTTCTTT.

This clone was detected once. The chain is built from TRBV24-1 and TRBJ2-3; D possibly corresponds to TRBD2 (5 bases). The V gene's germline CDR1 is KGHDR and CDR2 SFDVKD. The CDR3 has 16 residues. Trimming removed 2 bases from V and 2 bases from J, with 13 bases in between. The CDR3 nucleotides are TGTGCCACCAGTGATTCGGGGAGAAGCATCACAGATACGCAGTATTTT. As protein: CATSDSGRSITDTQYF.

This chain links TRBV5-1 with TRBJ2-1, with no clear D. Trimming cost V 0 bases and J 3 bases, with 10 bases left between them. Germline CDR1 SGHRS, CDR2 YFSETQ. The CDR3 is 15 residues long. CDR3 in amino acids: CASSLDDTGYNEQFF. CDR3 bases: TGCGCCAGCAGCTTGGATGACACTGGCTACAATGAGCAGTTCTTC.